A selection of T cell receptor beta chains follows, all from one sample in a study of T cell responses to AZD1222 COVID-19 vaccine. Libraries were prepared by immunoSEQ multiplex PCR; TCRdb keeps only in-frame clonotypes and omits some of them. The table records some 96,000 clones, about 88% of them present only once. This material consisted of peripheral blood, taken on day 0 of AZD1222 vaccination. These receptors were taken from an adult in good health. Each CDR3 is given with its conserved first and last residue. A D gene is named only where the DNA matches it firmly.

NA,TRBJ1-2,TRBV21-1,TGTGCCAGCAGCTCCCATAGGACAGGGGGCTTTGGCTACACCTTC,CASSSHRTGGFGYTF
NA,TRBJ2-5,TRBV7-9,TGTGCCAGCAGCTTAATGGGAATCCAAGAGACCCAGTACTTC,CASSLMGIQETQYF
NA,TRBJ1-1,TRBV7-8,TGTGCCAGCAGCGGACTGTCGGGGGTGAACACTGAAGCTTTCTTT,CASSGLSGVNTEAFF
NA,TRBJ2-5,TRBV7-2,TGTGCCAGCAGCTTAGACCAGGGGTACCAAGAGACCCAGTACTTC,CASSLDQGYQETQYF
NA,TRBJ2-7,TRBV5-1,TGCGCCAGCAGCTTGGCGGGGGTGATCGAGCAGTACTTC,CASSLAGVIEQYF
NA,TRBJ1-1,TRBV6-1,TGTGCCAGCAGTGAAGGGACAACCTCGAACACTGAAGCTTTCTTT,CASSEGTTSNTEAFF
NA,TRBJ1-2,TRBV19,TGTGCCAGTATGCCCCCGGGGGGCGTCTATGGCTACACCTTC,CASMPPGGVYGYTF
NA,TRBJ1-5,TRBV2,TGTGCCAGCAGTGATGTCAATCAGCCCCAGCATTTT,CASSDVNQPQHF
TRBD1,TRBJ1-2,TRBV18,TGTGCCAGCTCATGGGGACAGGGTGAAGGAGGCTACACCTTC,CASSWGQGEGGYTF
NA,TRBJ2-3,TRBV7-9,TGTGCCAGCAGCTTAGACAGGGGCACAGATACGCAGTATTTT,CASSLDRGTDTQYF
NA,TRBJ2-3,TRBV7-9,TGTGCCAGCAGTCCCCCAGGGGAAAGGACAGATACGCAGTATTTT,CASSPPGERTDTQYF
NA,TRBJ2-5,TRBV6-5,TGTGCCAGCAGTAGGGGGAGGGCAAAAGAGACCCAGTACTTC,CASSRGRAKETQYF
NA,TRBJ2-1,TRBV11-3,TGTGCCAGCAGTCCAGGGGGGTACAGCTCGTACAATGAGCAGTTCTTC,CASSPGGYSSYNEQFF
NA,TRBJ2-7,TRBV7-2,TGTGCCAGCAGCTTAGGTTCCAGGGGAGTCTACGAGCAGTACTTC,CASSLGSRGVYEQYF
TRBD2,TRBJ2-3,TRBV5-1,TGCGCCAGCAGCGGGAGCGGGGGGGCCTCAGATACGCAGTATTTT,CASSGSGGASDTQYF